The rows below give T cell receptor beta chains drawn from one sample of a study of patients and donors after allogeneic stem cell transplantation. TCRdb fed the RT-PCR reads into MiXCR, producing one record per CDR3 protein. The data hold tens of thousands of distinct CDR3 sequences, with more than 35% observed a single time. What was sequenced was blood, either unsorted or a sorted T cell fraction (not recorded which). The receptor set was obtained from a human donor who was either an allogeneic HSCT recipient or a stem cell or donor lymphocyte infusion donor (not recorded which). It is not recorded whose cells these are; they may come from a transplant donor. Each CDR3 is given without its conserved first and last residue.

len	v_gene	j_gene	CDR3aa
13	TRBV5-5	TRBJ2-7	ASSLVGSVSYEQY
14	TRBV3-1	TRBJ1-6	ASSLGGQVNGSPLH
11	TRBV4-3	TRBJ1-2	ASSQPGTYGYT
13	TRBV5-1	TRBJ1-2	ASSLWADLAYGYT
14	TRBV20-1	TRBJ2-3	SARGLAGTRGDTQY
10	TRBV29-1	TRBJ2-3	SVGGDADTQY
13	TRBV15	TRBJ2-7	ATSRGGQGAYEQY
9	TRBV6-2/TRBV6-3	TRBJ1-1	ASRTGGKAF
10	TRBV11-3	TRBJ2-1	ASSERVGDQF
12	TRBV20-1	TRBJ2-7	SAPPGVGSYEQY
16	TRBV24-1	TRBJ2-1	ATGSGTSGTGSYNEQF
9	TRBV15	TRBJ2-1	ATMAVGEQF
11	TRBV5-5	TRBJ2-2	ASSVTGPGELF
12	TRBV7-6	TRBJ2-1	ASSHRQKLNEQF